One and the same sample provided the 13 T cell receptor beta chains below, sequenced in a study of beta chain features in type 1 diabetes. Expressed TCRB transcripts were sequenced, since all the RNA that had been isolated was reverse transcribed. Measured with immunoSEQ multiplex PCR; TCRdb has only the in-frame clones, and not every one. Of 200,000 to 250,000 clones listed, about 10% were seen once; the top ten hold approximately 0.035%. Material: naive CD4+ T cells from blood. The source of these receptors is a woman aged 18-35 years in good health.

As DNA, the CDR3 is TGTGCCAGCAGCTTAGCAGGGGTTAGGGGCTCCTACGAGCAGTACTTC. Translating gives CASSLAGVRGSYEQYF. The rearrangement uses TRBV7-9 and TRBJ2-7, with D maybe TRBD1 (5 bases). V lost 0 bases and J 0 bases, leaving 12 bases between the germline ends. CDR3 length equals 16 residues. CDR1 and CDR2 (germline): SEHNR, FQNEAQ (reference sequence).

The chain couples TRBV6-1 to TRBJ2-3, with 7 bases matching TRBD2. This CDR3 region has 15 residues. Germline V gene sequence: CDR1 MNHNS, CDR2 SASEGT. V shed 4 bases, J shed 2 bases, and the junction held 6 bases outside the gene matches. The CDR3 here is CASSGVGGDTDTQYF. Written as DNA, the CDR3 is TGTGCCAGCAGTGGGGTGGGGGGGGACACAGATACGCAGTATTTT.

This clone was seen a handful of times. This sequence joins TRBV9 and TRBJ2-7; 9 bases line up with TRBD2. Germline CDR1 is SGDLS and CDR2 is YYNGEE. The CDR3 has 17 residues. V lost 0 bases, J lost 3 bases, and 10 bases stayed unmatched. CDR3 amino acids: CASSVDPSGDVLYEQYF. The CDR3 nucleotides are TGTGCCAGCAGCGTAGATCCTAGCGGGGACGTTCTCTACGAGCAGTACTTC.

This clone was seen more than once but under ten times. The V gene is TRBV5-1, the J gene TRBJ2-3, with no clear D. The V and J ends lost 1 base and 0 bases respectively, with 6 bases between them. The CDR3 loop spans 14 amino acids. Per the germline V gene, CDR1 is SGHRS and CDR2 is YFSETQ. Here the CDR3 DNA reads TGCGCCAGCAGCTTGCGGTCTAGCACAGATACGCAGTATTTT. The encoded protein is CASSLRSSTDTQYF.

DNA for the CDR3: TGTGCCAGCAGCACTACCGGAGGTCAGGGGTCGGAGACCCAGTACTTC. Translation: CASSTTGGQGSETQYF. The chain employs TRBV5-5 and TRBJ2-5; D is possibly TRBD1 (6 bases). This CDR3 contains 16 residues. Germline V gene data show CDR1 as SGHKS and CDR2 as YYEKEE (reference sequence). V shed 4 bases and J shed 5 bases, with 21 bases lying between them.

This chain links TRBV19 with TRBJ2-7; D unresolved. CDR3 length equals 11 residues. CDR1 and CDR2 from the germline V gene are LNHDA and SQIVND (reference sequence). V was pared by 5 bases and J by 3 bases, with 5 bases between. The CDR3 sequence is CASSQFYEQYF. The CDR3, as DNA: TGTGCCAGTAGTCAGTTCTACGAGCAGTACTTC. Based on the CDR3 plus reference TRBV19 and TRBJ2-7, the full variable domain is DGGITQSPKYLFRKEGQNVTLSCEQNLNHDAMYWYRQDPGQGLRLIYYSQIVNDFQKGDIAEGYSVSREKKESFPLTVTSAQKNPTAFYLCASSQFYEQYFGPGTRLTVT.

The CDR3 spells CASSPQGRTEAFF. The CDR3 DNA is TGCGCCAGCAGCCCTCAGGGTCGCACTGAAGCTTTCTTT. The chain carries TRBV5-1 and TRBJ1-1, with D possibly being TRBD1 (5 bases). CDR3 size: 13 residues. Trimming took off 4 bases at V and 4 bases at J, with 11 bases between the two ends. CDR1 is SGHRS and CDR2 is YFSETQ in the germline V gene.

The chain employs TRBV30 and TRBJ2-3; 8 nucleotides match TRBD1. The V and J ends lost 5 bases and 3 bases, in that order; junction bases with no gene match: 13. The CDR3 length is 16 residues. CDR1 and CDR2 (germline): GTSNPN, SVGIG (reference sequence). The CDR3 DNA sequence: TGTGCCTGGGGCGGCGTTTCGGACAGGGCAACAGATACGCAGTATTTT. Translation: CAWGGVSDRATDTQYF. Filled out from reference TRBV30 and TRBJ2-3, the complete variable domain reads SQTIHQWPATLVQPVGSPLSLECTVEGTSNPNLYWYRQAAGRGLQLLFYSVGIGQISSEVPQNLSASRPQDRQFILSSKKLLLSDSGFYLCAWGGVSDRATDTQYFGPGTRLTVL.

This rearrangement joins TRBV30 to TRBJ2-4; no clear D gene. CDR3 length equals 12 residues. CDR1 GTSNPN and CDR2 SVGIG come from the germline V gene (reference sequence). Trimming pared 8 bases from V and 0 bases from J, leaving 8 bases between. For the CDR3, the DNA is TGTGCCCTCGAACTAGCCAAAAACATTCAGTACTTC. Translated, it gives CALELAKNIQYF.

The CDR3 DNA reads TGTGCCAGCAGCAAAAGGACAGGGAAGATAGCGAACACCGGGGAGCTGTTTTTT. Translating gives CASSKRTGKIANTGELFF. The chain carries TRBV11-3 and TRBJ2-2, with 8 positions matching TRBD1. This CDR3 spans 18 amino acids. J gave up 0 bases and V 5 bases, and 11 bases lay outside the gene matches. Germline V gene sequence: CDR1 SGHNT, CDR2 YENEEA.

This clone has more than one count but fewer than ten. V and J are TRBV27 and TRBJ2-1; D is perhaps TRBD1 (6 bases). This CDR3 has 15 amino acids. V lost 7 bases and J 5 bases, leaving 18 bases between the germline ends. In germline, CDR1 is MNHEY, CDR2 SMNVEV (reference sequence). CDR3 amino acids: CASTGRGSRNNEQFF. Written as DNA, the CDR3 is TGTGCCAGCACCGGCAGGGGTTCCCGAAACAATGAGCAGTTCTTC.

CDR3 sequence: CASRSRGQNTEAFF. The CDR3 DNA reads as TGTGCCAGCAGAAGCAGGGGTCAAAACACTGAAGCTTTCTTT. The rearrangement links TRBV27 to TRBJ1-1; possible D gene TRBD1, 6 bases. The germline V and J ends were trimmed by 6 bases and 2 bases, with 13 bases remaining between them. Germline CDR1 reads MNHEY; CDR2 reads SMNVEV (reference sequence). CDR3 length equals 14 residues.

The chain joins TRBV6-5 to TRBJ1-1, with D unclear. The CDR3 runs to 15 residues. Germline V gene lookup returns CDR1 MNHEY and CDR2 SVGAGI. Trimming left V 0 bases short and J 1 base short, with 9 bases between. CDR3: CASSYSRSPNTEAFF. CDR3 nucleotide sequence: TGTGCCAGCAGTTACTCGAGGAGCCCGAACACTGAAGCTTTCTTT.